The rows below give T cell receptor beta chains drawn from one sample of a study of beta chain features in type 1 diabetes. The data were produced by immunoSEQ multiplex PCR, yet TCRdb's version contains in-frame clones alone and is incomplete. Of about 330,000 clones listed, 11% were seen once; the top ten hold 0.015%. The source material was naive CD4+ T cells from blood. Every receptor here comes from a woman aged 30 to 39 in good health. Both conserved end residues are part of each CDR3. Fields, in order: D gene, clone size, V gene, J gene, CDR3 DNA, CDR3 protein. A D gene is named only where the DNA matches it firmly. Clone sizes are given selectively: once, few, many, or a class where the clone is expanded.

D gene: -; clone size: few; V gene: TRBV2; J gene: TRBJ1-5; CDR3 DNA: TGTGCCAGCAGCGAGACAGAAAATCAGCCCCAGCATTTT; CDR3 protein: CASSETENQPQHF
D gene: TRBD1; clone size: few; V gene: TRBV4-3; J gene: TRBJ2-7; CDR3 DNA: TGCGCCAGCAGCCAAGAGGACAGGGGCTTCTACGAGCAGTACTTC; CDR3 protein: CASSQEDRGFYEQYF
D gene: -; clone size: -; V gene: TRBV2; J gene: TRBJ2-3; CDR3 DNA: TGTGCCGGACGCGGGGCAGATACGCAGTATTTT; CDR3 protein: CAGRGADTQYF
D gene: -; clone size: few; V gene: TRBV30; J gene: TRBJ2-7; CDR3 DNA: TGTGCCTGGAGTAGTGGGGCCCCACCCTACGAGCAGTACTTC; CDR3 protein: CAWSSGAPPYEQYF
D gene: -; clone size: few; V gene: TRBV25-1; J gene: TRBJ1-1; CDR3 DNA: TGTGCCAGCAGTGATGGCAGGGCCAGTCGGACTGAAGCTTTCTTT; CDR3 protein: CASSDGRASRTEAFF
D gene: TRBD2; clone size: -; V gene: TRBV30; J gene: TRBJ2-1; CDR3 DNA: TGTGCCTGGAAGGAGACTAGCGGGAGAAATGAGCAGTTCTTC; CDR3 protein: CAWKETSGRNEQFF
D gene: -; clone size: -; V gene: TRBV4-3; J gene: TRBJ2-6; CDR3 DNA: TGCGCCAGCAGCCCTGGCTTCTCTGGGGCCAACGTCCTGACTTTC; CDR3 protein: CASSPGFSGANVLTF
D gene: -; clone size: few; V gene: TRBV7-2; J gene: TRBJ2-3; CDR3 DNA: TGTGCCAGCAGCGGGGACTATACGCAGTATTTT; CDR3 protein: CASSGDYTQYF
D gene: -; clone size: few; V gene: TRBV7-2; J gene: TRBJ2-7; CDR3 DNA: TGTGCCAGCAGCTTAGGGACAAGCGTAGGATCCTACGAGCAGTACTTC; CDR3 protein: CASSLGTSVGSYEQYF
D gene: TRBD1; clone size: -; V gene: TRBV5-6; J gene: TRBJ2-3; CDR3 DNA: TGTGCCAGCAGCCGACAGGGGACCACAGATACGCAGTATTTT; CDR3 protein: CASSRQGTTDTQYF
D gene: -; clone size: -; V gene: TRBV28; J gene: TRBJ2-1; CDR3 DNA: TGTGCCACTGAGACGGAGGCGAGGAGCTCCTACAATGAGCAGTTCTTC; CDR3 protein: CATETEARSSYNEQFF
D gene: -; clone size: few; V gene: TRBV4-3; J gene: TRBJ1-1; CDR3 DNA: TGCGCCAGCAGCCAAGATTCGGGTGGAGGGATGGACACTGAAGCTTTCTTT; CDR3 protein: CASSQDSGGGMDTEAFF
D gene: -; clone size: few; V gene: TRBV29-1; J gene: TRBJ2-7; CDR3 DNA: TGCAGCGTTGGACTAGTTGCCTACGAGCAGTACTTC; CDR3 protein: CSVGLVAYEQYF
D gene: TRBD1; clone size: few; V gene: TRBV4-2; J gene: TRBJ1-5; CDR3 DNA: TGTGCCAGCAGCCAAACAGGGGGGGTGGGTCAGCCCCAGCATTTT; CDR3 protein: CASSQTGGVGQPQHF
D gene: TRBD1; clone size: few; V gene: TRBV7-2; J gene: TRBJ2-1; CDR3 DNA: TGTGCCAGCAGCTTAGTCCGGGACAGGGGGTACTACAATGAGCAGTTCTTC; CDR3 protein: CASSLVRDRGYYNEQFF
D gene: TRBD1; clone size: few; V gene: TRBV19; J gene: TRBJ1-2; CDR3 DNA: TGTGCCAGTAGTTCGGGACAGGGGGCCGGTGGCTACACCTTC; CDR3 protein: CASSSGQGAGGYTF
D gene: TRBD2; clone size: few; V gene: TRBV18; J gene: TRBJ2-1; CDR3 DNA: TGTGCCAGCTCACAAACCGGGGGGTCAACCTACAATGAGCAGTTCTTC; CDR3 protein: CASSQTGGSTYNEQFF
D gene: -; clone size: few; V gene: TRBV5-1; J gene: TRBJ2-1; CDR3 DNA: TGCGCCAGCAGCCGGGTGGGGCTCGTGAATGAGCAGTTCTTC; CDR3 protein: CASSRVGLVNEQFF
D gene: TRBD2; clone size: few; V gene: TRBV7-2; J gene: TRBJ2-3; CDR3 DNA: TGTGCCAGCAGCTTAGCGTTTCTAGCGGGGGACACAGATACGCAGTATTTT; CDR3 protein: CASSLAFLAGDTDTQYF
D gene: -; clone size: few; V gene: TRBV7-9; J gene: TRBJ2-3; CDR3 DNA: TGTGCCAGCAGCTCCCGACCAGGGGGGACAGATACGCAGTATTTT; CDR3 protein: CASSSRPGGTDTQYF
D gene: TRBD2; clone size: -; V gene: TRBV11-2; J gene: TRBJ2-1; CDR3 DNA: TGTGCCAGCAGCGGCCTAACGGGACTAAATTTTGAGCAGTTCTTC; CDR3 protein: CASSGLTGLNFEQFF
D gene: TRBD1; clone size: few; V gene: TRBV2; J gene: TRBJ2-5; CDR3 DNA: TGTGCCAGCAGTGATAGGGACAGGGGGTCGGAGACCCAGTACTTC; CDR3 protein: CASSDRDRGSETQYF
D gene: -; clone size: few; V gene: TRBV4-3; J gene: TRBJ2-3; CDR3 DNA: TGCGCCAGCAGCCAAGATCTATATTCCACAGATACGCAGTATTTT; CDR3 protein: CASSQDLYSTDTQYF
D gene: -; clone size: -; V gene: TRBV6-5; J gene: TRBJ2-6; CDR3 DNA: TGTGCCAGCAGTTACGGTAGCTCTGGGGCCAACGTCCTGACTTTC; CDR3 protein: CASSYGSSGANVLTF
D gene: -; clone size: -; V gene: TRBV28; J gene: TRBJ2-7; CDR3 DNA: TGTGCCAGCAGCTCCCCTGGGGAGATCTACGAGCAGTACTTC; CDR3 protein: CASSSPGEIYEQYF
D gene: TRBD1; clone size: -; V gene: TRBV28; J gene: TRBJ2-3; CDR3 DNA: TGTGCCAGTGACAGGGGACGAGATACGCAGTATTTT; CDR3 protein: CASDRGRDTQYF
D gene: -; clone size: -; V gene: TRBV6-6; J gene: TRBJ2-3; CDR3 DNA: TGTGCCAGCAGTTACGGAGGACGGACGCAGTATTTT; CDR3 protein: CASSYGGRTQYF
D gene: -; clone size: -; V gene: TRBV27; J gene: TRBJ1-1; CDR3 DNA: TGTGCCAGCGGACAGCCCCCTGAAGCTTTCTTT; CDR3 protein: CASGQPPEAFF
D gene: TRBD2; clone size: -; V gene: TRBV28; J gene: TRBJ2-1; CDR3 DNA: TGTGCCAGCTTAGGGTTGGGACTAACATACAATGAGCAGTTCTTC; CDR3 protein: CASLGLGLTYNEQFF